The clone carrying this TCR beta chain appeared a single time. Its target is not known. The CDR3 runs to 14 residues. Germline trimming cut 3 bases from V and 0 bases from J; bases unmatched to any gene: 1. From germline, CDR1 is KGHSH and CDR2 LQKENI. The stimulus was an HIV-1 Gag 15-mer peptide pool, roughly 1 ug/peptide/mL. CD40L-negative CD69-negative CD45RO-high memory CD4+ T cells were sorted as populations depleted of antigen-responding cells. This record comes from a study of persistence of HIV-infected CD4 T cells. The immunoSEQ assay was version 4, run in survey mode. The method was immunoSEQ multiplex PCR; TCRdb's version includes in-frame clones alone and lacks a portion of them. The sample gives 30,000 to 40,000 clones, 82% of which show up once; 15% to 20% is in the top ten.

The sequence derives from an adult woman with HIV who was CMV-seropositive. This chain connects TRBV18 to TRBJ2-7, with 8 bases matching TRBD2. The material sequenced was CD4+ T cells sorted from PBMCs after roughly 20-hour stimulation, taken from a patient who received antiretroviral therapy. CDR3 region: CASSPSGNSYEQYF. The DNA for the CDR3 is TGTGCCAGCTCACCTAGCGGGAACTCCTACGAGCAGTACTTC.